Listed below are T cell receptor beta chains from one sample, sequenced in a study of T cell changes during pregnancy in multiple sclerosis. Here immunoSEQ multiplex PCR was the method, and the copy in TCRdb shows in-frame clones only, minus some. This table holds 130,000 or so clones, around 93% found once. The material was peripheral blood, obtained before pregnancy. All receptors come from a female donor with multiple sclerosis, enrolled in a pregnancy study. Both conserved end residues are part of each CDR3. A D gene is named only where the DNA matches it firmly. Clone size is given for some rows only: seen once, a few or many times, or a class if the clone is expanded.

few,TRBJ1-6,TRBD1,TRBV19,CASSRTGDNSPLHF,TGTGCCAGTAGTAGGACAGGGGATAATTCACCCCTCCACTTT
few,TRBJ2-7,-,TRBV14,CASSQKRGPRNEQYF,TGTGCCAGCAGCCAAAAAAGGGGCCCCCGAAACGAGCAGTACTTC
many,TRBJ1-1,-,TRBV7-9,CASSLGAREDTEAFF,TGTGCCAGCAGCTTAGGGGCCAGGGAAGACACTGAAGCTTTCTTT
-,TRBJ2-1,TRBD2,TRBV9,CASSVGTSGSSYNEQFF,TGTGCCAGCAGCGTAGGGACTAGCGGGAGCTCCTACAATGAGCAGTTCTTC
-,TRBJ2-3,-,TRBV10-1,CASRAQCRRTDTQYF,TGCGCCAGCAGGGCCCAGTGTCGGAGAACAGATACGCAGTATTTT
-,TRBJ2-2,-,TRBV10-3,CAITEGRGDTGELFF,TGTGCCATCACGGAGGGGAGAGGTGACACCGGGGAGCTGTTTTTT
once,TRBJ1-2,-,TRBV5-1,CASSLDPTTVNYGYTF,TGCGCCAGCAGCTTGGACCCCACGACAGTTAACTATGGCTACACCTTC
once,TRBJ2-2,-,TRBV5-8,CASSSQGAGELFF,TGTGCCAGCAGCTCCCAAGGGGCCGGGGAGCTGTTTTTT
-,TRBJ1-5,-,TRBV12-5,CASGLVFGGARNQPQHF,TGTGCTAGTGGTTTGGTATTTGGGGGGGCGCGCAATCAGCCCCAGCATTTT
-,TRBJ2-7,TRBD1,TRBV11-2,CASSLMGQATGPEQYF,TGTGCCAGCAGCTTAATGGGACAGGCCACTGGGCCCGAGCAGTACTTC
-,TRBJ2-7,-,TRBV5-1,CASSLGVTGVYEQYF,TGCGCCAGCAGCTTGGGGGTTACGGGGGTCTACGAGCAGTACTTC
-,TRBJ1-1,-,TRBV11-2,CASSLGGELTEAFF,TGTGCCAGCAGCTTAGGTGGTGAGCTCACTGAAGCTTTCTTT
-,TRBJ1-1,TRBD1,TRBV19,CASTPLTGFTEAFF,TGTGCCAGCACCCCTCTGACAGGGTTCACTGAAGCTTTCTTT
-,TRBJ1-2,TRBD1,TRBV5-4,CASSRTGYGYTF,TGTGCCAGCAGCCGGACAGGCTATGGCTACACCTTC
-,TRBJ1-4,TRBD1,TRBV27,CASSSGQGRVGEKLFF,TGTGCCAGCAGTTCGGGACAGGGGCGGGTGGGTGAAAAACTGTTTTTT
-,TRBJ2-1,-,TRBV5-4,CASSLAGWERDEQFF,TGTGCCAGCAGCTTGGCGGGGTGGGAGAGGGATGAGCAGTTCTTC
few,TRBJ1-1,TRBD1,TRBV9,CASSAGQVNREAFF,TGTGCCAGCAGCGCGGGACAGGTAAACCGTGAAGCTTTCTTT
-,TRBJ2-1,TRBD1,TRBV9,CASSVEGQGAVEQFF,TGTGCCAGCAGCGTAGAAGGACAGGGGGCAGTTGAGCAGTTCTTC
-,TRBJ2-1,-,TRBV11-2,CASSLALAVLYNEQFF,TGTGCCAGCAGCTTAGCCCTAGCTGTCCTCTACAATGAGCAGTTCTTC
-,TRBJ1-1,-,TRBV21-1,CASSRGSYTEAFF,TGTGCCAGCAGCAGGGGCAGCTACACTGAAGCTTTCTTT
-,TRBJ2-3,-,TRBV7-6,CASSLVARADTQYF,TGTGCCAGCAGCTTAGTAGCTCGAGCAGATACGCAGTATTTT
few,TRBJ1-2,TRBD1,TRBV6-6,CASSSQTGGLDGYTF,TGTGCCAGCAGTTCGCAGACAGGGGGCCTAGATGGCTACACCTTC
-,TRBJ2-7,-,TRBV7-3,CASSLNGGTDEQYF,TGTGCCAGCAGCCTTAACGGGGGTACGGACGAGCAGTACTTC
-,TRBJ1-3,-,TRBV9,CASSVVAQDSGNTIYF,TGTGCCAGCAGCGTAGTCGCGCAAGACTCTGGAAACACCATATATTTT
-,TRBJ1-1,TRBD1,TRBV5-6,CASSPLGQGGSTEAFF,TGTGCCAGCAGTCCCCTGGGGCAGGGGGGAAGCACTGAAGCTTTCTTT
-,TRBJ1-6,TRBD1,TRBV27,CASSPRPLQGSYNSPLHF,TGTGCCAGCAGTCCCCGGCCCTTACAGGGGTCCTATAATTCACCCCTCCACTTT
once,TRBJ2-3,-,TRBV18,CASSPIAGGTDTQYF,TGTGCCAGCTCACCTATCGCCGGGGGCACAGATACGCAGTATTTT
-,TRBJ2-1,TRBD2,TRBV11-2,CASSLVSSGRTYNEQFF,TGTGCCAGCAGCTTAGTGTCTAGCGGGAGGACCTACAATGAGCAGTTCTTC
-,TRBJ1-1,TRBD1,TRBV14,CASSPSPTGGNTEAFF,TGTGCCAGCAGCCCTTCACCGACAGGGGGTAACACTGAAGCTTTCTTT